This T cell receptor beta chain was documented in a study of radiotherapy plus CTLA-4 blockade in lung cancer (dated by TCRdb to 2016 to 2019). About the investigation overall: Among enrolled patients, about 17% had an objective response and 31% reached disease control. The study at large found these results: Early dynamic changes in blood T cell clones, together with increased serum interferon-beta after radiation, were reported as the strongest predictors of response. After treatment with radiotherapy and ipilimumab, TCR clones that originated in tumors expanded in peripheral blood.

The CDR3 has 15 amino acids, counting the end cysteine and phenylalanine. Only CDR3 DNA is held: 45 bases, read in frame from base 1. V drops 6 bases and J drops 0 bases, leaving 12 bases in between. As encoded in the germline V gene (reference sequence), CDR1 is MNHNY while CDR2 is SVGAGI. The study evaluated CTLA-4 blockade (ipilimumab) given together with focal radiation therapy in patients who had chemo-refractory metastatic non-small-cell lung cancer. Concerning this clone: Its antigen is currently not known. Base qualities are missing; no much larger clone stands one base away.

Libraries came from the immunoSEQ multiplex PCR assay. Not all clones reach the TCRdb copy of this immuneACCESS table, which keeps in-frame sequences only. Checked studies attribute under half of the gap to unresolved V genes and leave the rest unexplained. In all, the sample holds 110,000 or so clones, and about four fifths of those were seen once. The ten top clones hold around 4.8% of the sample. This receptor was obtained from a human donor with non-small cell lung cancer who had a partial response to radiotherapy plus ipilimumab. The chain is made from TRBV6-6 and TRBJ2-1, and perhaps TRBD2 as D gene, on 5 matching bases. The sequencing here drew on peripheral blood, taken from a patient treated with radiotherapy plus ipilimumab. The CDR3 amino acid sequence is: CASSPSGSSYNEQFF. The bases read TGTGCCAGCAGCCCCAGCGGTAGCTCCTACAATGAGCAGTTCTTC.